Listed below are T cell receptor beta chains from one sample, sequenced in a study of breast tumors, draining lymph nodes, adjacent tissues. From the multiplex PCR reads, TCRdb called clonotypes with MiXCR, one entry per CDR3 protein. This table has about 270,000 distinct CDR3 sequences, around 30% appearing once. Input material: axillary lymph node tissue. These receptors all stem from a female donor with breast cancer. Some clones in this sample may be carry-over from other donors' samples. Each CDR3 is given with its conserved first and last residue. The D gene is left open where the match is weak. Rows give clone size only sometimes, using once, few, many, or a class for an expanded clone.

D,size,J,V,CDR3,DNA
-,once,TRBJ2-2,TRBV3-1,CTSSLGVSGPGELFF,TGTACCAGCAGCCTGGGAGTATCGGGTCCCGGGGAGCTGTTTTTT
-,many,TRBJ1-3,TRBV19,CASSIQGGNTIYF,TGTGCCAGTAGTATCCAGGGTGGAAACACCATATATTTT
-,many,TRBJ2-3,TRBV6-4,CASSDGFGGTTDTQYF,TGTGCCAGCAGTGACGGGTTCGGGGGCACGACAGATACGCAGTATTTT
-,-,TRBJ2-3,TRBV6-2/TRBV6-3,CASSYALARGTDTQYF,TGTGCCAGCAGTTACGCTCTAGCGAGGGGGACAGATACGCAGTATTTT
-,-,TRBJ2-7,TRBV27,CAISRSPNLGEQCF,TGTGCCATCTCCCGGTCTCCGAACTTGGGGGAGCAGTGCTTC
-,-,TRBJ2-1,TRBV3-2,CASSQASGPGEQFF,TGTGCCAGCAGCCAAGCATCTGGCCCGGGTGAGCAGTTCTTC
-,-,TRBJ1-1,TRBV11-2,CASSWKGGTEAFF,TGTGCCAGCAGCTGGAAAGGGGGCACTGAAGCTTTCTTT
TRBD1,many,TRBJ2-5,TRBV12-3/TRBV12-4,CASSDGDRVPETQYF,TGTGCCAGCAGTGATGGGGACAGGGTTCCGGAGACCCAGTACTTC
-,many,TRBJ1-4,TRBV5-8,CASSLDSAGKLFF,TGTGCCAGCAGCTTGGACTCGGCGGGAAAACTGTTTTTT
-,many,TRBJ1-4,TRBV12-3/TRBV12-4,CASSRQPLAEKLFF,TGTGCCAGCAGTCGTCAGCCTCTAGCGGAAAAACTGTTTTTT
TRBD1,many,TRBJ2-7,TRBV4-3,CASSHNLGPGQSYEQYF,TGCGCCAGCAGCCACAATCTTGGGCCGGGACAGTCGTACGAGCAGTACTTC
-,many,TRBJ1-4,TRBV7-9,CASSLLVDHEKLFF,TGTGCCAGCAGCTTACTAGTTGATCATGAAAAACTGTTTTTT
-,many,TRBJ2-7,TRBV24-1,CATGGSYEQYF,TGTGCCACCGGGGGGTCCTACGAGCAGTACTTC
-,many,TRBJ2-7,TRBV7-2,CASTEGPGRNEQYF,TGTGCCAGCACCGAAGGACCGGGGAGGAACGAGCAGTACTTC
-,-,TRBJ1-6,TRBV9,CASSALHF,TGTGCCAGCAGCGCCCTCCACTTT
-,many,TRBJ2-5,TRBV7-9,CASSLDLGIKETQYF,TGTGCCAGCAGCTTAGACCTAGGGATTAAAGAGACCCAGTACTTC
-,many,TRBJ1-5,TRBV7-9,CASRGGNQPQHF,TGTGCCAGCAGGGGTGGCAATCAGCCCCAGCATTTT
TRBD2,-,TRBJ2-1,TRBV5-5,CASSRLGLAVNNEQFF,TGTGCCAGCAGCCGATTGGGACTAGCGGTAAACAATGAGCAGTTCTTC
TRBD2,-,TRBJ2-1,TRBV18,CASSPFLTSGNEQFF,TGTGCCAGCTCACCATTTTTGACTAGCGGTAATGAGCAGTTCTTC
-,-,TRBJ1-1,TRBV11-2,CASSRSVWRTEAFF,TGTGCCAGCAGCCGCTCTGTGTGGCGCACTGAAGCTTTCTTT
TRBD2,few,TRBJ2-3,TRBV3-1,CASSPTLAGPDTQYF,TGTGCCAGCAGCCCTACGCTAGCGGGACCAGATACGCAGTATTTT
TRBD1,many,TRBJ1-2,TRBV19,CASNSRRGSTGPDVGTF,TGTGCCAGTAACTCTCGCCGGGGGTCGACAGGGCCTGACGTAGGCACCTTC
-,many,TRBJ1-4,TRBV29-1,CSVAKGGDYEKLFF,TGCAGCGTTGCCAAGGGAGGTGACTATGAAAAACTGTTTTTT
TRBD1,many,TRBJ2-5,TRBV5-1,CASSLIPRQGQETQYF,TGCGCCAGCAGCTTGATTCCCCGACAGGGACAAGAGACCCAGTACTTC
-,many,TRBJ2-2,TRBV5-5,CASSLVQGNTGELFF,TGTGCCAGCAGCTTGGTTCAGGGGAACACCGGGGAGCTGTTTTTT
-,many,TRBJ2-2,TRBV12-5,CASGLSQNTGELFF,TGTGCTAGTGGTTTGTCACAGAACACCGGGGAGCTGTTTTTT
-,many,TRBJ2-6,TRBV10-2,CASRSDSSGANVLTF,TGCGCCAGCAGATCGGACAGCTCTGGGGCCAACGTCCTGACTTTC
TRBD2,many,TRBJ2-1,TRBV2,CAGFGRGDNEQFF,TGTGCCGGGTTCGGGCGGGGGGACAATGAGCAGTTCTTC
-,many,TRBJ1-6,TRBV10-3,CAISNGRFNSPLHF,TGTGCCATCAGTAATGGCCGCTTTAATTCACCCCTCCACTTT
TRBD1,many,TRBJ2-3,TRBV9,CASSGAGTGGYDTQYF,TGTGCCAGCAGCGGGGCCGGGACAGGGGGTTATGATACGCAGTATTTT
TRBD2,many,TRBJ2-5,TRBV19,CASSIAAGGQETQYF,TGTGCCAGTAGTATAGCTGCGGGAGGGCAAGAGACCCAGTACTTC
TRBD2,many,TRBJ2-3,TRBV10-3,CAAQSGGPPDTQYF,TGTGCCGCCCAGAGCGGGGGCCCTCCGGATACGCAGTATTTT
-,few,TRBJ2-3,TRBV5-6,CASSFSPARRWDTQYF,TGTGCCAGCAGCTTCTCCCCGGCCCGACGTTGGGATACGCAGTATTTT
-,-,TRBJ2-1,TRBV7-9,CASSLSGGGGPRVDEQFF,TGTGCCAGCAGCTTATCTGGGGGCGGGGGACCCCGGGTGGATGAGCAGTTCTTC
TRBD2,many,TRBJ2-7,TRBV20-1,CSASGTSGREAYEQYF,TGCAGTGCTTCCGGGACTAGCGGGCGAGAGGCCTACGAGCAGTACTTC
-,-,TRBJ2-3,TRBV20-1,CSARGQGPYTDTQYF,TGCAGTGCTAGAGGTCAGGGACCTTACACAGATACGCAGTATTTT
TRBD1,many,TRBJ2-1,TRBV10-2,CASGTGFNEQFF,TGCGCCAGCGGGACAGGGTTCAATGAGCAGTTCTTC
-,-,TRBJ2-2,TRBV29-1,CSSSVLDTSSNTGELFF,TGCAGCTCCAGTGTGTTGGACACGAGCTCGAACACCGGGGAGCTGTTTTTT
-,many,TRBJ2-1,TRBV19,CATSSGLLVYNEQFF,TGTGCCACTTCTTCGGGACTCCTAGTATACAATGAGCAGTTCTTC
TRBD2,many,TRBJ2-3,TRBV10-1,CASTLAGGSHGTDTQYF,TGCGCCAGCACCTTAGCGGGAGGCTCCCATGGCACAGATACGCAGTATTTT
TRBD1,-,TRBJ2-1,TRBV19,CATLSRRRDRSYNEQFF,TGTGCCACTCTGAGCCGACGCCGGGACAGATCCTACAATGAGCAGTTCTTC
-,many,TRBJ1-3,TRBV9,CASSVAVGSGNTIYF,TGTGCCAGCAGCGTAGCTGTGGGCTCTGGAAACACCATATATTTT
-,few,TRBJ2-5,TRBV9,CASSVDGGEETQYF,TGTGCCAGCAGCGTAGACGGGGGCGAAGAGACCCAGTACTTC
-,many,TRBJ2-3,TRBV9,CASSVQVGTDTQYF,TGTGCCAGCAGCGTACAGGTGGGCACAGATACGCAGTATTTT
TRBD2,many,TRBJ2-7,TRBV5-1,CASSLVLTSGTPYEQYF,TGCGCCAGCAGCTTGGTTTTGACTAGCGGGACTCCCTACGAGCAGTACTTC
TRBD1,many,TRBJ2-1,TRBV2,CASSTRDRVGNEQFF,TGTGCCAGCAGCACTAGGGACAGGGTCGGCAATGAGCAGTTCTTC
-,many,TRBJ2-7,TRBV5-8,CASSLDAAASSYEQYF,TGTGCCAGCAGCTTGGACGCTGCGGCTAGCTCCTACGAGCAGTACTTC
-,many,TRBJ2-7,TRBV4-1,CASSQPGTLMYEQYF,TGCGCCAGCAGCCAACCGGGAACACTGATGTACGAGCAGTACTTC
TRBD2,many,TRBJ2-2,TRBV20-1,CSAGEAGGRDTGELFF,TGCAGTGCAGGGGAAGCGGGAGGGAGAGACACCGGGGAGCTGTTTTTT
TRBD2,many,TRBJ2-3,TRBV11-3,CASSLDGLAGGTDTQYF,TGTGCCAGCAGCTTAGATGGGCTAGCGGGAGGGACAGATACGCAGTATTTT
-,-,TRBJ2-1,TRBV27,CASSFLTSYEQFF,TGTGCCAGCAGTTTCCTGACTAGTTATGAGCAGTTCTTC
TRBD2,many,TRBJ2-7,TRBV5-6,CASSLWSGVSYEQYF,TGTGCCAGCAGCTTGTGGAGCGGGGTCTCCTACGAGCAGTACTTC
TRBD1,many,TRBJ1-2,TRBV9,CASSGLRDRGSYGYTF,TGTGCCAGCAGCGGTCTGCGGGACAGGGGATCCTATGGCTACACCTTC